This T cell receptor (beta chain) derives from a study of early T cells in non-severe SARS-CoV-2 infection. At the level of the study: Investigators sequenced bulk RNA drawn from unsorted whole blood, and chains remained unpaired.

Study findings and constraints: VDJdb matches were skewed toward anti-spike CD8 T cell responses.

Germline V CDR1 and CDR2: LGHNA, YSLEER. This CDR3 has 14 amino acids. Trimming removed 3 bases from V and 7 bases from J, with 15 bases in between. In the library, individual cDNA molecules carried attached unique molecular identifiers. One entry per CDR3 protein results from TCRdb running MiXCR on the 5' RACE reads. This table holds around 19,000 distinct CDR3 sequences, 4% to 5.5% found once. A note on this clonotype: Antigen unknown.

The V gene is TRBV4-3, the J gene TRBJ1-2, with a possible D match to TRBD1 (6 bases). Material for sequencing was whole blood. This receptor was taken from an adult who was a healthcare worker with PCR-confirmed SARS-CoV-2 infection or an uninfected control (not recorded which). CDR3 nucleotide sequence: TGCGCCAGCAGCCACCCGGGCAGGGGAAGTGGCTACACCTTC. Translated: CASSHPGRGSGYTF.